The next 24 T cell receptor beta chains were all read from a single sample in a study of T cell responses to AZD1222 COVID-19 vaccine. Clones were read by immunoSEQ multiplex PCR, and TCRdb kept only the in-frame ones, dropping some. Of 150,000 to 200,000 clones listed, roughly 92% are singletons. The sample consisted of peripheral blood, taken on day 0 of AZD1222 vaccination. The source of these receptors is an adult in good health.

The genes are TRBV20-1 and TRBJ2-7; D uncertain. The length of the CDR3 is 10 residues. Germline V CDR1 and CDR2: DFQATT, SNEGSKA (reference sequence). The ends were cut back, 3 bases at V and 5 bases at J, with 5 bases in the middle. CDR3 sequence: CSASKDEQYF. The CDR3 DNA follows: TGCAGTGCTAGTAAGGACGAGCAGTACTTC.

This sequence joins TRBV19 and TRBJ2-1, with TRBD2 matching over 8 bases. The CDR3 runs 13 residues. Trimming cost V 5 bases and J 8 bases; bases outside gene matches: 5. Germline values: CDR1 LNHDA, CDR2 SQIVND (reference sequence). In DNA, the CDR3 is TGTGCCAGTAGTGGCCTCGGGGGGGATGAGCAGTTCTTC. Translating it yields CASSGLGGDEQFF. Drawing the rest from reference TRBV19 and TRBJ2-1, the complete variable domain is DGGITQSPKYLFRKEGQNVTLSCEQNLNHDAMYWYRQDPGQGLRLIYYSQIVNDFQKGDIAEGYSVSREKKESFPLTVTSAQKNPTAFYLCASSGLGGDEQFFGPGTRLTVL.

The genes are TRBV13 and TRBJ2-7; TRBD2 aligns across 7 bases. The CDR3 is made up of 17 amino acids. V trimming: 3 bases; J trimming: 4 bases; junction bases outside the gene matches: 15. In germline, CDR1 is PRHDT, CDR2 FYEKMQ (reference sequence). The CDR3 DNA reads TGTGCCAGCAGCTTCGGGTCTGGACTAGAGGATGGGTACGAGCAGTACTTC. It encodes CASSFGSGLEDGYEQYF.

V gene TRBV28 combines with J gene TRBJ2-6; D is perhaps TRBD2 (5 bases). The CDR3 loop spans 15 amino acids. Germline CDR1 reads MDHEN; CDR2 reads SYDVKM. Trimming left V 2 bases short and J 2 bases short, with 7 bases between. CDR3 loop: CASSLNGAGANVLTF. The CDR3 nucleotides are TGTGCCAGCAGTTTAAACGGGGCTGGGGCCAACGTCCTGACTTTC.

This chain links TRBV12-1 with TRBJ2-2; the table gives TRBD2 as D, unverified against the DNA. TRBV12-1 counts as a pseudogene. The CDR3 sequence is 15 residues long. As DNA, the CDR3 is TGTGCCAGCAGCTTCAGCGGGAGGTCCACCGGGGAGCTGTTTTTT. It yields the protein CASSFSGRSTGELFF.

This sequence joins TRBV5-5 and TRBJ2-3; TRBD2 aligns across 7 bases. The germline V gene has CDR1 SGHKS and CDR2 YYEKEE (reference sequence). J was trimmed by 3 bases and V by 4 bases; bases with no gene match: 8. This CDR3 contains 15 residues. This CDR3 reads CASSRSGMGTDTQYF. CDR3 DNA sequence: TGTGCCAGCAGCCGAAGCGGGATGGGTACAGATACGCAGTATTTT.

The genes are TRBV6-5 and TRBJ1-6; 7 bases match TRBD1. Trimming at V came to 6 bases and at J to 7 bases, leaving 6 bases not matched to a gene. The CDR3 runs to 14 residues. In germline, CDR1 is MNHEY, CDR2 SVGAGI. The CDR3 nucleotides read TGTGCCAGCAGCCGGACAGGCAAAAATTCACCCCTCCACTTT. Translated: CASSRTGKNSPLHF.

The chain employs TRBV25-1 and TRBJ1-6; possible D gene TRBD1, 5 bases. Germline V gene lookup returns CDR1 MGHDK and CDR2 SYGVNS. The CDR3 extends over 13 amino acids. V gave up 5 bases and J gave up 7 bases, with 9 bases separating them. The CDR3 loop reads CASSSGRNSPLHF. Here the CDR3 DNA reads TGTGCCAGCAGTTCAGGGAGAAATTCACCCCTCCACTTT.

The chain carries TRBV19 and TRBJ1-5; D is ambiguous. This CDR3 has 15 amino acids. V dropped 3 bases and J dropped 4 bases, with 13 bases sitting between them. Germline V gene lookup returns CDR1 LNHDA and CDR2 SQIVND (reference sequence). CDR3 DNA sequence: TGTGCCAGTAGTATCATGGGCTCCCCTAATCAGCCCCAGCATTTT. This sequence encodes CASSIMGSPNQPQHF.

This chain joins TRBV6-5 and TRBJ2-5; D remains ambiguous. Germline assignment: CDR1 MNHEY and CDR2 SVGAGI. The CDR3 is 13 amino acids. Trimming stripped 11 bases from V and 9 bases from J, with 22 bases between. The chain's CDR3 is CAGLAAGGLAQYF. CDR3 DNA: TGTGCCGGCCTGGCGGCTGGTGGGTTGGCCCAGTACTTC.

This chain joins TRBV15 and TRBJ1-5; a possible D gene is TRBD1 (5 bases). V was trimmed by 0 bases and J by 7 bases, leaving 16 bases between them. The CDR3 runs 16 residues. Germline-derived CDR1 and CDR2 are LNHNV and YYDKDF (reference sequence). The CDR3 DNA reads TGTGCCACCAGCAGAGACAGGGTTAGGCGGGGACAGCCCCAGCATTTT. Protein sequence: CATSRDRVRRGQPQHF. The full variable domain, with the rest looked up from reference TRBV15 and TRBJ1-5, is DAMVIQNPRYQVTQFGKPVTLSCSQTLNHNVMYWYQQKSSQAPKLLFHYYDKDFNNEADTPDNFQSRRPNTSFCFLDIRSPGLGDTAMYLCATSRDRVRRGQPQHFGDGTRLSIL.

CDR3 sequence reads: CASSLGGGRYQETQYF. In DNA form, the CDR3 reads TGTGCCAGCAGTTTAGGCGGGGGGCGGTACCAAGAGACCCAGTACTTC. The chain employs TRBV28 and TRBJ2-5; 8 bases align to TRBD2. This CDR3 is 16 amino acids long. J lost 0 bases, V lost 2 bases, and 5 bases had no gene match. In germline, CDR1 is MDHEN, CDR2 SYDVKM.

The chain carries TRBV6-5 and TRBJ1-3; TRBD1 aligns across 8 bases. CDR1 and CDR2 (germline): MNHEY, SVGAGI. J was trimmed by 2 bases and V by 6 bases; bases with no gene match: 0. This CDR3 is 13 amino acids long. The CDR3 sequence: CASRTGAGNTIYF. The CDR3 nucleotides are TGTGCCAGCAGGACAGGGGCTGGAAACACCATATATTTT.

The rearrangement links TRBV12-3 or TRBV12-4 to TRBJ2-1, with unresolved D. V was pared by 6 bases and J by 6 bases, with 6 bases between. This CDR3 is 11 amino acids long. The chain's CDR3 is CASSLGNEQFF. Written as DNA, the CDR3 is TGTGCCAGCAGCCTTGGCAATGAGCAGTTCTTC.

V and J are TRBV6-1 and TRBJ2-1; 9 bases are a match to TRBD1. The V and J ends lost 4 bases and 5 bases, in that order; junction bases with no gene match: 12. There are 17 residues in the CDR3. Germline V CDR1 and CDR2: MNHNS, SASEGT. Here the CDR3 reads CASSGQTGGGAHNEQFF. The CDR3 DNA reads TGTGCCAGCAGTGGACAAACAGGGGGCGGAGCACACAATGAGCAGTTCTTC.

This rearrangement joins TRBV12-3 or TRBV12-4 to TRBJ1-2; D gene unclear. There are 13 residues in the CDR3. V was cut by 5 bases and J by 0 bases, with 7 bases left in between. The CDR3, as DNA: TGTGCCAGCAGTCTAACTACTAACTATGGCTACACCTTC. Its translation: CASSLTTNYGYTF.

The sample holds one count of this clone. The rearrangement uses TRBV5-5 and TRBJ1-3, with 7 bases fitting TRBD1. Germline V gives CDR1 SGHKS, CDR2 YYEKEE (reference sequence). The CDR3 contains 16 residues. J lost 0 bases, V lost 3 bases, and 6 bases had no gene match. In DNA, the CDR3 is TGTGCCAGCAGCTGGGACAGTTGGCGCTCTGGAAACACCATATATTTT. This gives the protein CASSWDSWRSGNTIYF. The whole variable domain, remainder taken from reference TRBV5-5 and TRBJ1-3, is DAGVTQSPTHLIKTRGQQVTLRCSPISGHKSVSWYQQVLGQGPQFIFQYYEKEERGRGNFPDRFSARQFPNYSSELNVNALLLGDSALYLCASSWDSWRSGNTIYFGEGSWLTVV.

CDR3 residues: CASSSYSTASYNSPLHF. The CDR3 bases are TGTGCCAGCAGCTCATATTCCACCGCCTCCTATAATTCACCCCTCCACTTT. The chain employs TRBV5-8 and TRBJ1-6; D not certain. The length of the CDR3 is 17 residues. V lost 3 bases and J 0 bases, leaving 13 bases between the germline ends. CDR1 and CDR2 from the germline V gene are SGHTS and YDEGEE.

This clone came up once. V gene TRBV10-1 combines with J gene TRBJ2-5, with a weak D call TRBD2 (5 bases). CDR3 length: 13 amino acids. V lost 5 bases to trimming and J lost 1 base, with 8 bases between them. Germline CDR1 reads WNHNN; CDR2 reads SYGVQD (reference sequence). The CDR3 DNA follows: TGCGCCAGCAGTCGGGGTATCCAAGAGACCCAGTACTTC. This sequence encodes CASSRGIQETQYF.

J is TRBJ1-1 and V is TRBV7-9; tentatively, D is TRBD1 (6 bases). Trimming cost V 2 bases and J 6 bases, with 10 bases left between them. The CDR3 length is 13 residues. Germline V gene lookup returns CDR1 SEHNR and CDR2 FQNEAQ (reference sequence). CDR3 bases: TGTGCCAGCAGCTTAAGGGGGGCCGCTGAAGCTTTCTTT. Translating gives CASSLRGAAEAFF.

The chain couples TRBV30 to TRBJ1-2; D possibly corresponds to TRBD1 (5 bases). This CDR3 spans 14 amino acids. V lost 2 bases and J 2 bases, leaving 12 bases between the germline ends. Per germline, CDR1 GTSNPN and CDR2 SVGIG (reference sequence). In DNA form, the CDR3 reads TGTGCCTGGAGTCCTGACAGACCCAACTATGGCTACACCTTC. Its translation: CAWSPDRPNYGYTF. The entire variable domain, with the rest obtained from reference TRBV30 and TRBJ1-2, is as follows: SQTIHQWPATLVQPVGSPLSLECTVEGTSNPNLYWYRQAAGRGLQLLFYSVGIGQISSEVPQNLSASRPQDRQFILSSKKLLLSDSGFYLCAWSPDRPNYGYTFGSGTRLTVV.

The rearrangement uses TRBV30 and TRBJ1-2; D unresolved. Trimming shortened V by 7 bases and J by 2 bases, and 14 bases separated the two germline ends. The CDR3 has 13 residues. Germline V lookup: CDR1 GTSNPN, CDR2 SVGIG (reference sequence). CDR3 DNA sequence: TGTGCCTACCGCCCCGGCGGGAACTATGGCTACACCTTC. This encodes CAYRPGGNYGYTF.

This clone has just a few counts. The V call is TRBV11-2, the J call TRBJ1-2; perhaps TRBD1 as D (5 bases). The length of the CDR3 is 13 residues. Deletions cut 6 bases from V and 5 bases from J, with 13 bases between. Per germline, CDR1 SGHAT and CDR2 FQNNGV. The CDR3 DNA is TGTGCCAGCAGATGGGGGAGAACTTATGGCTACACCTTC. It translates to CASRWGRTYGYTF.

This clone was observed once. The chain joins TRBV19 to TRBJ1-2; unclear D gene. Trimming removed 3 bases from V and 6 bases from J, with 14 bases in between. Germline CDR1 is LNHDA and CDR2 is SQIVND (reference sequence). This CDR3 is built from 14 residues. The CDR3 DNA reads TGTGCCAGTAGTATCGCGGGAAGACCCCATGGCTACACCTTC. Amino acids: CASSIAGRPHGYTF. The whole variable domain, remainder taken from reference TRBV19 and TRBJ1-2, is DGGITQSPKYLFRKEGQNVTLSCEQNLNHDAMYWYRQDPGQGLRLIYYSQIVNDFQKGDIAEGYSVSREKKESFPLTVTSAQKNPTAFYLCASSIAGRPHGYTFGSGTRLTVV.